This T cell receptor beta chain was profiled in a study of blood T cell repertoires in COVID-19 (dated by TCRdb to the early 2020s). Study-level background: Samples from collaborators originated in the United States, Italy and Spain and spanned both the acute and convalescent phases of COVID-19. The material from the prospective study consisted of cDNA or gDNA derived from T cells, B-cell-depleted T cells, or PBMCs. Subjects who had been exposed to COVID-19, were actively infected with it, or had recovered from it provided the deeply sampled blood TCRbeta repertoires that made up the dataset. The repertoires were made available in a free public database intended to serve as a resource for research on the immune response to SARS-CoV-2. The samples were drawn from two sources: the first 160 participants of the ongoing ImmuneRACE study, and some 1,300 subjects contributed by 6 global collaborators. A de-identified subject ID, COVID-19 status, age in years and sex were almost always included in the sample metadata. HLA class I and class II types, where available, came from metadata supplied by the sample provider rather than from assay-based typing.

The collaborating institutions used their own protocols to collect whole blood in K2EDTA tubes. Collaborator samples were shipped for TCRbeta analysis as frozen whole blood, isolated PBMCs, or DNA extracted from either sample type. The cysteine opens and the phenylalanine closes a CDR3 of 15 amino acids. Of all the DNA, just the CDR3 is kept, 45 bases in frame from base 1. Ends trimmed: V by 5 bases, J by 5 bases; bases unmatched to a gene: 10. CDR1 and CDR2 are read off the germline V gene as LGHNT and FRNRAP. Details on this clone: Its antigen is unknown. Base quality data are lacking; no much larger clone is found one base away.

The research as a whole found: Clinical and demographic metadata were provided uncurated, with the amount varying by source and participant.

TCRbeta CDR3 regions were amplified from genomic DNA using the immunoSEQ Assay, a bias-controlled multiplex PCR. On the study's bioinformatics: Nucleated cell counts per sample were estimated from amplification of reference gene primers within the assay. To quantify the absolute abundance of each unique TCRbeta CDR3 rearrangement, sequence reads were collapsed and filtered. For each sample, productive Simpson clonality was calculated by taking the square root of Simpson's diversity index across productive rearrangements. TCRdb limited this immuneACCESS table to in-frame rearrangements with V and J called. A share of clones is missing; checked studies link under half to unresolved V genes, and the rest is unexplained. V and J calls and clone size are those listed in that table; D and trimming were worked out from the DNA. The table for this sample lists about 84,000 clones; around 83% of them were counted only once. The top ten hold approximately 39% of the sample.

Sequenced input: peripheral blood. The rearranged chain carries TRBV12-5 and TRBJ2-5; 8 of the junction bases match TRBD2. The clonotype originates from an elderly man with active or convalescent COVID-19. The CDR3: CASGPRVAGTETQYF. Here is the DNA: TGTGCTAGTGGTCCCCGGGTAGCGGGGACGGAGACCCAGTACTTC.